This record concerns one TCR beta chain sequence. The sample belongs to a study of blood T cell repertoires in COVID-19. Study in general: From the United States, Italy and Spain came samples of acute and convalescent COVID-19. In each case, the material was cDNA or gDNA derived from T cells, B-cell-depleted T cells, or PBMCs.

In the original workflow: The assay estimated nucleated cells by amplifying reference gene primers. Method: immunoSEQ multiplex PCR; TCRdb's copy keeps in-frame clones and lacks some. The V and J calls and clone size are taken from that table; D and trimming were inferred from the DNA. Of under 95,000 clones detected, around 87% appear once; the ten largest clones hold less than 5%. Trimming cost V 4 bases and J 0 bases, with 13 bases left between them. The length of the CDR3 is 15 residues. Germline assignment: CDR1 SGHDT and CDR2 YYEEEE. The sequencing sample was made of peripheral blood. The rearrangement joins TRBV5-6 to TRBJ1-1; the D gene is possibly TRBD1 (5 bases). This receptor was obtained from a woman of 80 years or more with acute or convalescent COVID-19. CDR3 coding DNA: TGTGCCAGCAGCGGGCAGGGCGGCATGAACACTGAAGCTTTCTTT. It codes for CASSGQGGMNTEAFF.